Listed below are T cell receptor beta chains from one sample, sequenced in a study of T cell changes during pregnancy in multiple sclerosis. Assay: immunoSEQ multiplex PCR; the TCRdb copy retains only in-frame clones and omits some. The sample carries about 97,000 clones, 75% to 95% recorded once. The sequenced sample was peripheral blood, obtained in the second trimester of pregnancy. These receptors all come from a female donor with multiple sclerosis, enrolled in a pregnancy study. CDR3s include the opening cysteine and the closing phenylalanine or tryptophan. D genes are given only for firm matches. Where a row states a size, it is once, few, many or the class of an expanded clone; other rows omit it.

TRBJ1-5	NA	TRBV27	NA	TGTGCCAGCAGTTCCCACGCGTTTGATAGCAATCAGCCCCAGCATTTT	CASSSHAFDSNQPQHF
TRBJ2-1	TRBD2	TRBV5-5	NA	TGTGCCAGCAGCTCCGGACTAGCGGGAGTGAGTGAGCAGTTCTTC	CASSSGLAGVSEQFF
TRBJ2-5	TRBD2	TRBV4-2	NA	TGTGCCAGCAGCCAAGACCCAGCGGGGGGAGGGCAAGAGACCCAGTACTTC	CASSQDPAGGGQETQYF
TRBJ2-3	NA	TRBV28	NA	TGTGCCAGCAGTTTACCCCCCAGAACTAGCTCCTCTGGAGATACGCAGTATTTT	CASSLPPRTSSSGDTQYF
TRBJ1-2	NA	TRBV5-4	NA	TGTGCCAGCAGCCCACAGGAGACGGGTGGCTACACCTTC	CASSPQETGGYTF
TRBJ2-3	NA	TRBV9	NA	TGTGCCAGCAGCTCGGGGAATACGCAGTATTTT	CASSSGNTQYF
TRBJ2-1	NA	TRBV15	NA	TGTGCCACCAGCAGAGAAGCCGGGACTCACAATGAGCAGTTCTTC	CATSREAGTHNEQFF
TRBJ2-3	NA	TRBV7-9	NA	TGTGCCAGCAGTCGCGGGGAAGCGATCAGCACAGATACGCAGTATTTT	CASSRGEAISTDTQYF
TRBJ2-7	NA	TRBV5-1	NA	TGCGCCAGCAGCTCAGCGGACAGAATACCCTACGAGCAGTACTTC	CASSSADRIPYEQYF
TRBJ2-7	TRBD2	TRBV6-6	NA	TGTGCCAGCAGTTACGGGACTAGTGCAAACGAGCAGTACTTC	CASSYGTSANEQYF
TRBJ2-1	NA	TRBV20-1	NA	TGCAGTGCTACGCGGGATGAGCAGTTCTTC	CSATRDEQFF
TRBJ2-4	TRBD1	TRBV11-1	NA	TGTGCCAGCAGCTTGAACAGGGGTTTACCGTACTTC	CASSLNRGLPYF
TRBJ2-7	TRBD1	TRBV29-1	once	TGCAGCGTTGACTTGGGACAGGGCTCCCACGAGCAGTACTTC	CSVDLGQGSHEQYF
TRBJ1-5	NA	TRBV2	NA	TGTGCCAGCAGTGAAACCCTCGGGGGTCAGCCCCAGCATTTT	CASSETLGGQPQHF
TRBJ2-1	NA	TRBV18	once	TGTGCCAGCTCAAGGAGCGCGGAGTACAATGAGCAGTTCTTC	CASSRSAEYNEQFF